This entry lists 20 T cell receptor beta chains sequenced from one sample in a study of T cells in localized non-small cell lung cancer. Repertoires were generated with immunoSEQ multiplex PCR, while TCRdb's copy carries only in-frame clones and drops some. The sample includes 35,000 to 45,000 clones, 79% of them seen just once. This specimen was PBMCs, taken before any cancer treatment. The receptors originated from a woman aged 40 to 75 with stage II squamous cell lung carcinoma.

This chain links TRBV6-1 with TRBJ1-1; the match to TRBD1 covers 8 bases. The V gene end was trimmed by 3 bases and the J gene end by 0 bases; junction bases not matched to a gene: 6. The CDR3 length is 16 residues. The germline V gene encodes CDR1 MNHNS and CDR2 SASEGT. The CDR3 nucleotides read TGTGCCAGCAGTGAGGACGGGACAGGTCTGAACACTGAAGCTTTCTTT. Translated: CASSEDGTGLNTEAFF.

This clone was seen just once. The chain is built from TRBV7-6 and TRBJ2-1; 11 nucleotides match TRBD2. V was pared by 5 bases and J by 8 bases, with 5 bases of the junction left unmatched. Germline assignment: CDR1 SGHVS and CDR2 FNYEAQ. CDR3 length: 14 residues. The DNA of the CDR3 is TGTGCCAGCAGCCGACTAGCGGGAATGGATGAGCAGTTCTTC. Encoded protein: CASSRLAGMDEQFF.

This CDR3 reads CASSFFGQGGGYTF. In DNA, the CDR3 is TGCGCCAGCAGCTTTTTCGGACAGGGAGGGGGCTACACCTTC. The J gene is TRBJ1-2, the V gene TRBV5-1; 8 positions agree with TRBD1. Germline assignment: CDR1 SGHRS and CDR2 YFSETQ. The J segment lost 8 bases and the V segment lost 2 bases, leaving 8 bases of the junction unmatched. The CDR3 is 14 amino acids.

This clone has more than one count but fewer than ten. This chain joins TRBV19 and TRBJ1-1; D uncertain. Trimming shortened V by 4 bases and J by 7 bases, and 7 bases separated the two germline ends. The CDR3 has 11 amino acids. Per the germline V gene, CDR1 is LNHDA and CDR2 is SQIVND (reference sequence). The CDR3 here is CASSTYGEAFF. CDR3 nucleotides: TGTGCCAGTAGTACCTACGGTGAAGCTTTCTTT.

The chain is built from TRBV19 and TRBJ2-2, with D perhaps matching TRBD1 (6 bases). Trimming took off 9 bases at V and 6 bases at J, with 17 bases between the two ends. The length of the CDR3 is 14 residues. CDR1 LNHDA and CDR2 SQIVND come from the germline V gene (reference sequence). This CDR3 is CASSDRRRAGELFF. The CDR3 coding sequence is TGTGCCAGCTCCGACAGGCGCCGGGCCGGGGAGCTGTTTTTT.

The chain has TRBV18 and TRBJ1-3; D is undetermined. Trimming pared 3 bases from V and 1 base from J, leaving 10 bases between. The CDR3 is 15 residues long. The germline gives CDR1 KGHSH, CDR2 LQKENI. The CDR3 DNA reads TGTGCCAGCTCACCTACCTCAGAGTCTGGAAACACCATATATTTT. This gives the protein CASSPTSESGNTIYF.

This clone was counted a few times. The gene calls are TRBV7-8 and TRBJ2-1; tentative D call: TRBD2 (5 bases). The CDR3 covers 13 residues. The germline V and J ends were trimmed by 8 bases and 1 base, with 9 bases remaining between them. Germline V gene sequence: CDR1 SGHVS, CDR2 FQNEAQ. The CDR3 region has the DNA TGTGCCAGCGGGAGAGGGTCCTACAATGAGCAGTTCTTC. Amino acid sequence: CASGRGSYNEQFF.

This clone has just a few counts. The CDR3 bases are TGCGCCAGCAGCTTGAAGACAGGGCTGCCTCCCACAGATACGCAGTATTTT. Its protein product is CASSLKTGLPPTDTQYF. The chain recombines TRBV5-1 with TRBJ2-3; 7 bases are shared with TRBD1. Germline V gives CDR1 SGHRS, CDR2 YFSETQ. The CDR3 extends over 17 amino acids. The V segment lost 1 base and the J segment 2 bases; nucleotides outside the gene matches: 10.

CDR3 in DNA: TGTGCCAGCAGCTTGCGGGACGGAACAGATACGCAGTATTTT. It is translated as CASSLRDGTDTQYF. The V gene is TRBV7-3, the J gene TRBJ2-3, with a possible D match to TRBD2 (6 bases). The CDR3 sequence is 14 residues long. The germline V gene has CDR1 SGHTA and CDR2 FQGTGA. V was clipped by 3 bases and J by 3 bases, with 10 bases between them.

The chain combines TRBV11-2 with TRBJ2-3; the D is unclear. V gave up 2 bases and J gave up 0 bases, with 6 bases separating them. Germline CDR1 is SGHAT and CDR2 is FQNNGV. The CDR3 has 14 amino acids. CDR3: CASSLTVSTDTQYF. DNA for the CDR3: TGTGCCAGCAGCTTAACAGTGAGCACAGATACGCAGTATTTT.

The chain combines TRBV11-3 with TRBJ1-1; D not resolved. Looked up from germline, CDR1 is SGHNT and CDR2 is YENEEA. V was trimmed by 1 base and J by 4 bases, leaving 10 bases between them. The CDR3 covers 14 residues. This chain's CDR3 is CASSLAPDGTEAFF. DNA of the CDR3: TGTGCCAGCAGCTTAGCCCCTGATGGCACTGAAGCTTTCTTT.

This chain uses TRBV5-1 with TRBJ1-2; D is ambiguous. V lost 0 bases and J 7 bases, leaving 13 bases between the germline ends. Germline assignment: CDR1 SGHRS and CDR2 YFSETQ. The CDR3 extends over 14 amino acids. CDR3 DNA sequence: TGCGCCAGCAGCTTGGCGCTGGCAGCGGGTGGCTACACCTTC. Its translation: CASSLALAAGGYTF.

V and J are TRBV7-8 and TRBJ1-5; 11 bases are a match to TRBD1. The CDR3 is 16 amino acids. J was trimmed by 7 bases and V by 5 bases; bases with no gene match: 10. CDR1 and CDR2 from the germline V gene are SGHVS and FQNEAQ. CDR3: CASSHHMGTGGQPQHF. Written as DNA, the CDR3 is TGTGCCAGCAGCCACCACATGGGGACAGGGGGACAGCCCCAGCATTTT. Full variable domain (remainder filled in from reference TRBV7-8 and TRBJ1-5): GAGVSQSPRYKVAKRGQDVALRCDPISGHVSLFWYQQALGQGPEFLTYFQNEAQLDKSGLPSDRFFAERPEGSVSTLKIQRTQQEDSAVYLCASSHHMGTGGQPQHFGDGTRLSIL.

The J gene is TRBJ2-7, the V gene TRBV11-2, with 9 bases identical to TRBD1. V dropped 4 bases and J dropped 0; count of bases not matched to a gene: 7. This CDR3 contains 16 residues. The germline gives CDR1 SGHAT, CDR2 FQNNGV. CDR3 sequence: CASSWGTGPSSYEQYF. CDR3 bases: TGTGCCAGCAGCTGGGGGACAGGGCCAAGCTCCTACGAGCAGTACTTC.

This clone was seen just once. The chain combines TRBV6-6 with TRBJ1-1; D gene unclear. CDR1 MNHNY and CDR2 SVGAGI come from the germline V gene (reference sequence). CDR3 length: 14 residues. V was clipped by 3 bases and J by 0 bases, with 8 bases between them. The CDR3 here is CASSYTAMNTEAFF. The CDR3 DNA reads as TGTGCCAGCAGTTATACAGCTATGAACACTGAAGCTTTCTTT.

The V and J genes are TRBV5-6 and TRBJ1-5; D is possibly TRBD1 (5 bases). The CDR3 spans 13 residues. Germline V CDR1 and CDR2: SGHDT, YYEEEE. The V and J ends lost 8 bases and 3 bases respectively, with 12 bases between them. This chain's CDR3 is CASSRADNQPQHF. For the CDR3, the DNA is TGTGCCAGTAGCAGGGCCGACAATCAGCCCCAGCATTTT.

This clone was seen a handful of times. The chain uses TRBV11-2 and TRBJ1-2, with D maybe TRBD1 (6 bases). Germline CDR1 and CDR2: SGHAT and FQNNGV. Trimming left V 0 bases short and J 2 bases short, with 10 bases between. The CDR3 extends over 15 amino acids. Here the CDR3 reads CASSLEPGVNYGYTF. DNA for the CDR3: TGTGCCAGCAGCTTAGAGCCAGGGGTAAACTATGGCTACACCTTC.

The chain joins TRBV11-2 to TRBJ1-5; 8 nucleotides align to TRBD1. V was pared by 5 bases and J by 2 bases, with 2 bases of the junction left unmatched. The V gene's germline CDR1 is SGHAT and CDR2 FQNNGV. This CDR3 spans 14 amino acids. The CDR3, as DNA: TGTGCCAGCAGCCAGGACAGGGGCAATCAGCCCCAGCATTTT. This sequence encodes CASSQDRGNQPQHF.

A single count supports this clone. This chain links TRBV7-2 with TRBJ2-5, with D unclear. The CDR3 runs to 14 residues. The germline CDR1 and CDR2 sequences are SGHTA and FQGNSA. Trimming took 1 base from V and 3 from J, leaving 9 bases between them. CDR3 in DNA: TGTGCCAGCAGCTTAGTACTTAGAGAAGAGACCCAGTACTTC. It codes for CASSLVLREETQYF.

Here the CDR3 DNA reads TGTGCCAGCAGTCCCATCAGGGATGGCTACACCTTC. Its translation: CASSPIRDGYTF. The V gene is TRBV28, the J gene TRBJ1-2, with a weak D call TRBD1 (5 bases). Germline V gives CDR1 MDHEN, CDR2 SYDVKM. The CDR3 loop spans 12 amino acids. Trimming took 5 bases from V and 6 from J, leaving 10 bases between them.